This T cell receptor beta chain was identified during a study of T cell responses to AZD1222 COVID-19 vaccine (dated by TCRdb to the early 2020s). At the level of the whole study: AZD1222 recipients with second doses at about 4 weeks or about 12 weeks were pooled, because spike-specific TCR depth and breadth did not differ between schedules. A total of 233 trial participants underwent TCR sequencing, of whom 207 had received two doses of AZD1222 and about 25 had received two doses of the MenACWY control vaccine. Trial participants were enrolled into age subgroups of 18-55, 56-69 and 70-plus years, which contained about 150, 27 and 61 TCR-sequenced participants, respectively.

The time point label corresponds to: baseline before first vaccination. Samples from vaccinated people were obtained from the UK trials COV001 and COV002, which included a single-blind randomized controlled phase 2/3 trial of AZD1222 (ChAdOx1 nCoV-19) in healthy adults. For TCRbeta chain sequencing, PBMC samples from trial participants were taken at day 0 and at day 28 after the second dose. As for this clone: Its antigen remains undetermined. Within one base of it there is no much larger clone, and no base qualities were kept.

The CDR3 regions of human TCRbeta chains were subjected to immunosequencing. As for the authors' bioinformatics: Repertoire TCRs were checked for matches against a reference library of SARS-CoV-2-specific TCRs that had been generated using the MIRA antigen-specificity platform. Breadth meant the fraction of unique TCRs that were SARS-CoV-2-associated, whereas depth meant the fraction of total T cells that were SARS-CoV-2-associated. Each spike-specific TCR was assigned to its reactive spike region and to a CD4 or CD8 class using the MIRA data. Log10-transformed breadth and depth values were compared by one-way ANOVA with Sidak's multiple comparisons tests. Drawn from immuneACCESS, this table holds only the in-frame rearrangements with V and J called that TCRdb kept. Clones are partly lost; checked studies trace under half to an unresolved V gene and leave the rest unexplained. Clonal size and the V and J genes are those of that table, whereas D and trimming came from the DNA. The table for this sample lists approximately 100,000 clones; approximately 91% of them were counted only once. The leading ten clones occupy around 7% of the sample.

The CDR3 measures 15 amino acids from cysteine to phenylalanine. This entry keeps only the CDR3 DNA: 45 bases, framed from base 1. Cut back by 1 base and 4 bases, the V and J ends lie 12 bases apart. As encoded in the germline V gene, CDR1 is SGDLS while CDR2 is YYNGEE. Overall study outcomes, separate from this receptor: Reportedly, almost half of the unique spike-specific TCRs recognized epitopes lying outside the regions that are mutated in the B.1.351 and B.1.1.7 variants. No day 14 peak-response samples were available, so repertoires were characterized only after the peak T cell response. Most participants were white British and females outnumbered males, and the authors suggested that clonal diversity may have been underestimated. Conclusions about previously exposed vaccinees were limited because only six AZD1222 recipients were SARS-CoV-2 seropositive at baseline. A significant rise in spike-specific TCR breadth and depth was observed after two AZD1222 doses relative to day 0 and relative to MenACWY recipients. The 56-69-year group was small, and its depth increase did not reach significance, likely because of low power. CD4 TCRs associated with the vaccine covered the entire spike protein, and the dominant responses were in regions 160-218 and 743-854.

The V and J genes are TRBV9 and TRBJ1-3, with no D gene named confidently. The source of this sequence is an adult in good health. The specimen comprised peripheral blood, sampled on day 0 of AZD1222 vaccination. CDR3 region: CASSVRDLSGNTIYF. The sequenced DNA: TGTGCCAGCAGCGTACGGGATTTGAGCGGAAACACCATATATTTT.